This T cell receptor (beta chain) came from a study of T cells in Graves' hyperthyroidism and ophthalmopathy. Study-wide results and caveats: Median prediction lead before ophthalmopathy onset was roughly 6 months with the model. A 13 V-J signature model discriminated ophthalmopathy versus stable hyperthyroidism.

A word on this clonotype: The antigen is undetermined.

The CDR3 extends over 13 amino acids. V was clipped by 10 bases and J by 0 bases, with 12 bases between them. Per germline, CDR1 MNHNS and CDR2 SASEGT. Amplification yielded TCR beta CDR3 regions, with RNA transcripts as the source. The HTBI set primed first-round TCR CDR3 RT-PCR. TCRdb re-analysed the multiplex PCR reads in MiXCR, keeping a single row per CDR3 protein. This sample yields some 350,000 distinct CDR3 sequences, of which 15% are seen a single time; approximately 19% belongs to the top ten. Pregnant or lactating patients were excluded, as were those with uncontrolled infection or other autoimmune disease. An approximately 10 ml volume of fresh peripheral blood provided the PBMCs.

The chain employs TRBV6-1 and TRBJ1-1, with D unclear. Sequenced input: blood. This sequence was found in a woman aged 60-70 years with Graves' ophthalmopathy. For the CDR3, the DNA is TGTGCCACGATCGTGGACCTGAACACTGAAGCTTTCTTT. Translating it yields CATIVDLNTEAFF.